This entry lists 32 T cell receptor beta chains sequenced from one sample in a study of a mutant IDH1 vaccine in newly diagnosed glioma. Clones were sequenced by immunoSEQ multiplex PCR, and TCRdb holds only the in-frame ones, with some missing. Among tens of thousands of clones listed, 65% to 85% were seen once. Noted time point: week 47, end of study. Topical imiquimod accompanied each vaccine dose, which consisted of 300 ug of mutant IDH1 20-mer peptide. Their recognized antigens are unknown. Specimen: PBMCs, collected from a glioma patient whose treatment included an IDH1 peptide vaccine. The receptors originated from a woman between 25 and 40 years old with glioma. Some clones in this sample may be carry-over from other donors' samples.

The gene calls are TRBV4-1 and TRBJ1-1; D is ambiguous. The CDR3 spans 15 residues. V was trimmed by 1 base and J by 5 bases, leaving 14 bases between them. CDR1 is MGHRA, CDR2 YSYEKL, per germline. For the CDR3, the DNA is TGCGCCAGCAGCCAAGGGGTGGGAGGCGGTACTGAAGCTTTCTTT. Its protein product is CASSQGVGGGTEAFF.

This sequence joins TRBV21-1 and TRBJ2-1; the table's TRBD1 call for D was not verified on the DNA. TRBV21-1 is labeled a pseudogene. There are 16 residues in the CDR3. DNA for the CDR3: TGTGCCAGCAGCAAAGGACGGACAGGCGGGTACAATGAGCAGTTCTTC. As protein: CASSKGRTGGYNEQFF.

The gene calls are TRBV7-9 and TRBJ2-6; D remains ambiguous. V lost 7 bases and J lost 4, with 8 bases in between. This CDR3 is built from 13 residues. CDR1 is SEHNR, CDR2 FQNEAQ, per germline (reference sequence). CDR3 region: CASTSWGANVLTF. The CDR3 nucleotides are TGTGCCAGCACCTCCTGGGGGGCCAACGTCCTGACTTTC.

CDR3 amino acids: CASSSERRLNTEAFF. CDR3 nucleotides: TGTGCCAGCAGTTCGGAAAGGAGATTGAACACTGAAGCTTTCTTT. This sequence joins TRBV6-5 and TRBJ1-1, with D unclear. Germline V gene data show CDR1 as MNHEY and CDR2 as SVGAGI. With 4 bases removed from V and 0 bases from J, the gap between germline ends came to 12 bases. The CDR3 extends over 15 amino acids.

The rearrangement links TRBV18 to TRBJ1-3; TRBD1 matches 8 bases. This CDR3 has 16 amino acids. The V gene end was trimmed by 1 base and the J gene end by 4 bases; junction bases not matched to a gene: 6. CDR1 is KGHSH, CDR2 LQKENI, per germline. The CDR3 DNA sequence: TGTGCCAGCTCACCACAGGACAGGGCGACGGGAAACACCATATATTTT. The encoded protein is CASSPQDRATGNTIYF.

The V and J genes are TRBV10-3 and TRBJ2-7; D call uncertain. CDR3 length: 10 amino acids. Germline CDR1 is ENHRY and CDR2 is SYGVKD. Deletions cut 11 bases from V and 3 bases from J, with 8 bases between. CDR3 protein: CAAADYEQYF. CDR3 bases: TGTGCCGCCGCCGACTACGAGCAGTACTTC.

This clone has a single count. The rearrangement uses TRBV7-9 and TRBJ1-5, with TRBD1 as a possible D gene (5 bases). V was clipped by 3 bases and J by 5 bases, with 14 bases between them. The CDR3 runs to 15 residues. Looked up from germline, CDR1 is SEHNR and CDR2 is FQNEAQ (reference sequence). The DNA of the CDR3 is TGTGCCAGCAGCTTCGGGGCAGGCCCTGATCAGCCCCAGCATTTT. It yields the protein CASSFGAGPDQPQHF.

The CDR3 spells CASSAGQLANYGYTF. The CDR3 DNA is TGTGCCAGCAGCGCGGGACAGTTAGCCAACTATGGCTACACCTTC. The chain recombines TRBV7-2 with TRBJ1-2; 7 bases match TRBD1. Germline values: CDR1 SGHTA, CDR2 FQGNSA. The CDR3 totals 15 residues. Losses at the gene ends were 5 bases for V and 2 bases for J; bases not matched to a gene: 8.

The rearrangement links TRBV20-1 to TRBJ1-1, with a weak D call TRBD1 (5 bases). This CDR3 comprises 10 residues. V lost 5 bases and J 7 bases, leaving 8 bases between the germline ends. Germline-derived CDR1 and CDR2 are DFQATT and SNEGSKA (reference sequence). The CDR3 nucleotides read TGCAGTGCTGCGACAGTTGAAGCTTTCTTT. Translating gives CSAATVEAFF.

The sample holds one count of this clone. This sequence joins TRBV19 and TRBJ2-2, with D perhaps given as TRBD1 or TRBD2 (5 bases each). The CDR3 covers 15 residues. CDR1 LNHDA and CDR2 SQIVND come from the germline V gene (reference sequence). Trimming cost V 8 bases and J 5 bases, with 18 bases left between them. CDR3 in amino acids: CASWNTGTGTGELFF. The DNA of the CDR3 is TGTGCCAGTTGGAACACCGGGACGGGGACCGGGGAGCTGTTTTTT.

This chain joins TRBV4-1 and TRBJ2-7, with 8 bases aligning to TRBD1. CDR3 length: 16 residues. In germline, CDR1 is MGHRA, CDR2 YSYEKL. J lost 3 bases, V lost 0 bases, and 7 bases had no gene match. The CDR3 is CASSQEIGQGVYEQYF. In nucleotides, the CDR3 is TGCGCCAGCAGCCAAGAAATCGGACAGGGAGTCTACGAGCAGTACTTC.

The chain combines TRBV6-6 with TRBJ1-1, with D unclear. CDR1 is MNHNY and CDR2 is SVGAGI in the germline V gene (reference sequence). This CDR3 is built from 13 residues. Trimming removed 5 bases at V and 6 bases at J, with 13 bases between. In DNA, the CDR3 is TGTGCCAGCAGTCCCCTCGCAGGCTCTGAAGCTTTCTTT. This gives the protein CASSPLAGSEAFF.

This chain joins TRBV18 and TRBJ2-5, with 9 bases fitting TRBD1. V dropped 2 bases and J dropped 5; count of bases not matched to a gene: 3. The CDR3 is made up of 14 amino acids. Germline V gene data show CDR1 as KGHSH and CDR2 as LQKENI. CDR3 region: CASSPGQGLETQYF. In DNA form, the CDR3 reads TGTGCCAGCTCACCAGGACAGGGGCTGGAGACCCAGTACTTC.

V and J are TRBV5-6 and TRBJ2-7; D might be TRBD1 or TRBD2, each matching 5 bases. This CDR3 comprises 12 residues. The germline V and J ends were trimmed by 4 bases and 11 bases, with 16 bases remaining between them. The germline V gene encodes CDR1 SGHDT and CDR2 YYEEEE. The CDR3: CASSPGGTVEYF. In DNA, the CDR3 is TGTGCCAGCAGCCCTGGGGGAACAGTAGAGTACTTC. The full variable domain, with the rest looked up from reference TRBV5-6 and TRBJ2-7, is DAGVTQSPTHLIKTRGQQVTLRCSPKSGHDTVSWYQQALGQGPQFIFQYYEEEERQRGNFPDRFSGHQFPNYSSELNVNALLLGDSALYLCASSPGGTVEYFGPGTRLTVT.

This chain joins TRBV18 and TRBJ2-2; D gene unclear. Looked up from germline, CDR1 is KGHSH and CDR2 is LQKENI. V was cut by 3 bases and J by 0 bases, with 8 bases left in between. The length of the CDR3 is 15 residues. CDR3 DNA: TGTGCCAGCTCACCGACACTCGCGAACACCGGGGAGCTGTTTTTT. Its translation is CASSPTLANTGELFF.

The chain joins TRBV30 to TRBJ1-5; D is unresolved. Looked up from germline, CDR1 is GTSNPN and CDR2 is SVGIG (reference sequence). The V end was cut by 2 bases, the J end by 1 base, with 9 bases between. CDR3 size: 14 residues. This chain's CDR3 is CAWSPKGSNQPQHF. DNA for the CDR3: TGTGCCTGGAGTCCTAAAGGGAGCAATCAGCCCCAGCATTTT.

The V call is TRBV30, the J call TRBJ2-7; 13 bases match TRBD2. The V gene's germline CDR1 is GTSNPN and CDR2 SVGIG (reference sequence). V lost 6 bases and J lost 4; bases outside the gene matches: 6. This CDR3 is 14 amino acids long. In nucleotides, the CDR3 is TGTGCCTGCAGGACTAGCGGGAGCGTGTACGAGCAGTACTTC. Residues: CACRTSGSVYEQYF.

The DNA of the CDR3 is TGTGCCAGCAGCTTAACACCGACAGGTGCGATTGGCTACACCTTC. This gives the protein CASSLTPTGAIGYTF. The chain couples TRBV11-2 to TRBJ1-2, with D possibly matching TRBD1 (6 bases). The ends were cut back, 2 bases at V and 7 bases at J, with 17 bases in the middle. Germline V gene lookup returns CDR1 SGHAT and CDR2 FQNNGV. The CDR3 totals 15 residues.

The V call is TRBV5-1, the J call TRBJ2-2; tentatively, D is TRBD1 (5 bases). The germline V gene has CDR1 SGHRS and CDR2 YFSETQ. The CDR3 has 16 amino acids. Deletions cut 1 base from V and 1 base from J, with 11 bases between. The CDR3 sequence: CASSLLGQGNTGELFF. In nucleotides, the CDR3 is TGCGCCAGCAGCTTGTTGGGGCAGGGGAACACCGGGGAGCTGTTTTTT.

V and J are TRBV9 and TRBJ2-2; D is ambiguous. The CDR3 spans 14 residues. CDR1 and CDR2 (germline): SGDLS, YYNGEE. V lost 0 bases to trimming and J lost 7 bases, with 10 bases between them. CDR3 DNA: TGTGCCAGCAGCGTAGGGGGTCTTGGCGGGGAGCTGTTTTTT. Protein sequence: CASSVGGLGGELFF. Full variable domain (remainder filled in from reference TRBV9 and TRBJ2-2): DSGVTQTPKHLITATGQRVTLRCSPRSGDLSVYWYQQSLDQGLQFLIQYYNGEERAKGNILERFSAQQFPDLHSELNLSSLELGDSALYFCASSVGGLGGELFFGEGSRLTVL.

This clone was seen once. The chain carries TRBV10-3 and TRBJ2-5, with 12 bases that match TRBD1. V was pared by 8 bases and J by 4 bases, with 8 bases of the junction left unmatched. The CDR3 extends over 15 amino acids. CDR1 and CDR2 (germline): ENHRY, SYGVKD. The CDR3 reads CAIRGQGAGRETQYF. In DNA form, the CDR3 reads TGTGCCATCCGGGGACAGGGGGCAGGTAGAGAGACCCAGTACTTC.

The genes are TRBV6-1 and TRBJ2-7; D might be TRBD2 (6 bases). Trimming shortened V by 3 bases and J by 5 bases, and 14 bases separated the two germline ends. Germline CDR1 reads MNHNS; CDR2 reads SASEGT. This CDR3 spans 14 amino acids. CDR3 sequence reads: CASSELGGRDEQYF. In DNA, the CDR3 is TGTGCCAGCAGTGAGCTCGGGGGAAGGGACGAGCAGTACTTC.

CDR3 in amino acids: CASSSGQGHNNEQFF. CDR3 nucleotide sequence: TGTGCCAGCAGTTCGGGACAGGGACACAACAATGAGCAGTTCTTC. The rearrangement uses TRBV6-5 and TRBJ2-1; TRBD1 aligns across 9 bases. This CDR3 comprises 15 residues. Germline loops: CDR1 MNHEY, CDR2 SVGAGI. Germline trimming cut 4 bases from V and 5 bases from J; bases unmatched to any gene: 6.

The chain has TRBV10-3 and TRBJ2-5, with 7 bases fitting TRBD2. The CDR3 is made up of 16 amino acids. After removal of 4 bases from V and 5 bases from J, the junction contained 13 bases not matched to a gene. The germline V gene encodes CDR1 ENHRY and CDR2 SYGVKD. DNA for the CDR3: TGTGCCATCAGTGGTTTTTTAGCGGGCCCGGGGGAGACCCAGTACTTC. As protein: CAISGFLAGPGETQYF.

The chain has TRBV30 and TRBJ2-2, with D maybe TRBD2 (6 bases). Germline V gene sequence: CDR1 GTSNPN, CDR2 SVGIG (reference sequence). The CDR3 sequence is 14 residues long. Trimming removed 1 base from V and 5 bases from J, with 11 bases in between. The CDR3 spells CAWSAGLTTGELFF. The DNA of the CDR3 is TGTGCCTGGAGTGCGGGACTCACGACCGGGGAGCTGTTTTTT.

The sample holds a few counts of this clone. J is TRBJ2-1 and V is TRBV11-2; the D call may be TRBD1 or TRBD2 (5 bases each). This CDR3 region has 11 residues. The germline V gene has CDR1 SGHAT and CDR2 FQNNGV. The V end was cut by 4 bases, the J end by 8 bases, with 6 bases between. CDR3 nucleotide sequence: TGTGCCAGCAGCTGGGGGTATGAGCAGTTCTTC. This sequence encodes CASSWGYEQFF.

This clone was found a few times. The gene calls are TRBV29-1 and TRBJ1-1, with 7 bases fitting TRBD1. This CDR3 contains 13 residues. Germline CDR1 reads SQVTM; CDR2 reads ANQGSEA. V shed 6 bases and J 1 base; nucleotides not matched to a gene: 5. Here the CDR3 reads CSVMTGQNTEAFF. The CDR3 nucleotides are TGCAGCGTGATGACAGGGCAGAACACTGAAGCTTTCTTT.

V and J are TRBV29-1 and TRBJ2-1; D is undetermined. Germline CDR1 reads SQVTM; CDR2 reads ANQGSEA. The ends were cut back, 4 bases at V and 3 bases at J, with 7 bases in the middle. The CDR3 covers 12 residues. The CDR3 DNA reads TGCAGCGTTGGGGATGACTACAATGAGCAGTTCTTC. Translating gives CSVGDDYNEQFF.

The chain carries TRBV2 and TRBJ2-7, with 13 positions matching TRBD2. CDR1 and CDR2 (germline): SNHLY, FYNNEI. The V and J ends lost 11 bases and 0 bases, in that order; junction bases with no gene match: 1. The length of the CDR3 is 13 residues. CDR3 loop: CAGLAGDSYEQYF. The CDR3 bases are TGTGCCGGACTAGCGGGAGACTCCTACGAGCAGTACTTC.

For this clone: Other nucleotide sequences from this sample produce the same CDR3. The rearrangement joins TRBV19 to TRBJ2-3, with D unresolved. The CDR3 is 10 amino acids. The V gene lost 9 bases and the J gene lost 6 bases, with 7 bases spanning the gap. Looked up from germline, CDR1 is LNHDA and CDR2 is SQIVND (reference sequence). CDR3 sequence reads: CASEGDTQYF. For the CDR3, the DNA is TGTGCCAGCGAAGGGGATACGCAGTATTTT.

The chain couples TRBV19 to TRBJ2-2; weak D call: TRBD2 (6 bases). V dropped 6 bases and J dropped 6 bases, with 14 bases sitting between them. Germline CDR1 LNHDA, CDR2 SQIVND (reference sequence). The CDR3 consists of 14 residues. CDR3 sequence reads: CASRPGTGAGELFF. CDR3 nucleotide sequence: TGTGCCAGTAGACCCGGGACTGGGGCCGGGGAGCTGTTTTTT.

The CDR3 protein is CATSRGRGKGTEAFF. CDR3 in DNA: TGTGCCACATCACGTGGAAGGGGGAAAGGCACTGAAGCTTTCTTT. The chain is built from TRBV13 and TRBJ1-1; D perhaps matches TRBD1 (6 bases). With 10 bases removed from V and 4 bases from J, the gap between germline ends came to 22 bases. CDR1 is PRHDT and CDR2 is FYEKMQ in the germline V gene (reference sequence). The CDR3 extends over 15 amino acids. The full variable domain, with the rest looked up from reference TRBV13 and TRBJ1-1, is AAGVIQSPRHLIKEKRETATLKCYPIPRHDTVYWYQQGPGQDPQFLISFYEKMQSDKGSIPDRFSAQQFSDYHSELNMSSLELGDSALYFCATSRGRGKGTEAFFGQGTRLTVV.